The rows below give T cell receptor beta chains drawn from one sample of a study of T and B cells in COVID-19 patients. One entry per CDR3 protein results from TCRdb running MiXCR on the multiplex PCR reads. The repertoire holds approximately 11,000 distinct CDR3 sequences, with around 31% as singletons. The sample consisted of blood. The origin of the receptors is a human donor with active COVID-19. CDR3s include the opening cysteine and the closing phenylalanine or tryptophan. A D gene is named only where the DNA matches it firmly. For some rows the clone size is stated as once, few or many, or as a class when expanded; others skip it.

NA,16,TRBV10-3,NA,TRBJ1-3,TGTGCCATCAGTGGGCTCGCCATTAGCTCTGGAAACACCATATATTTT,CAISGLAISSGNTIYF
medium-sized,15,TRBV11-1,TRBD2,TRBJ2-5,TGTGCCAGCAGCTCAGGGCGGGGGGCGGCGGAGACCCAGTACTTC,CASSSGRGAAETQYF
NA,14,TRBV11-1,NA,TRBJ2-3,TGTGCCAGCAGCGGGCGGGGACTTACAGATACGCAGTATTTT,CASSGRGLTDTQYF
NA,13,TRBV12-3/TRBV12-4,TRBD1,TRBJ1-1,TGTGCCAGCAGTTTATACAGGGGAACTGAAGCTTTCTTT,CASSLYRGTEAFF
medium-sized,19,TRBV19,NA,TRBJ2-2,TGTGCCAGTAGTACCACCGGGACCCCCTACGGGGTCGACACCGGGGAGCTGTTTTTT,CASSTTGTPYGVDTGELFF
NA,15,TRBV6-2/TRBV6-3,NA,TRBJ2-5,TGTGCCAGCAGTCCATACTTAACGGTCCAAGAGACCCAGTACTTC,CASSPYLTVQETQYF
NA,12,TRBV19,NA,TRBJ2-1,TGTGCCAGTAGGGGGCAGGGAAATGAGCAGTTCTTC,CASRGQGNEQFF
few,15,TRBV27,NA,TRBJ1-2,TGTGCCAGCAGTTTTAAGAGGGACGGCTTCTATGGCTACACCTTC,CASSFKRDGFYGYTF
NA,13,TRBV4-1,NA,TRBJ2-5,TGCGCCAGCAGCCAAGGGAAAAAAGAGACCCAGTACTTC,CASSQGKKETQYF
few,16,TRBV5-1,NA,TRBJ2-5,TGCGCCAGCAGCTTGGTGGCGGGGGCTCGCGGAGAGACCCAGTACTTC,CASSLVAGARGETQYF
medium-sized,15,TRBV6-5,TRBD2,TRBJ2-5,TGTGCCAGCGAAAGCGGGGGGGCCGGTGTGGAGACCCAGTACTTC,CASESGGAGVETQYF
NA,14,TRBV7-2,NA,TRBJ2-2,TGTGCCAGCAGCCCCCAAGTGAACACCGGGGAGCTGTTTTTT,CASSPQVNTGELFF
few,14,TRBV6-1,TRBD2,TRBJ2-5,TGTGCCAGCACGGAACTAGCGGGGGGGGGGACCCAGTACTTC,CASTELAGGGTQYF
medium-sized,19,TRBV18,TRBD2,TRBJ2-1,TGTGCCAGCTCACCACCAGGGCTAGCGGGGTCATACAGGGTCAATGAGCAGTTCTTC,CASSPPGLAGSYRVNEQFF
NA,15,TRBV27,NA,TRBJ2-5,TGTGCCAGCAGTTCCCTCCTCGATGTTCAAGAGACCCAGTACTTC,CASSSLLDVQETQYF
few,16,TRBV7-2,TRBD2,TRBJ2-3,TGTGCCAGCAGCCCCGGACTAGCGGGGGCCACAGATACGCAGTATTTT,CASSPGLAGATDTQYF
few,18,TRBV19,NA,TRBJ1-1,TGTGCCAGTAGTATAGATCAGAGGAAGGGAATCATTAACACTGAAGCTTTCTTT,CASSIDQRKGIINTEAFF
NA,15,TRBV20-1,NA,TRBJ2-3,TGCAGTGCTCCCGTAGGGGGGGACTGGAAAGATACGCAGTATTTT,CSAPVGGDWKDTQYF
NA,13,TRBV29-1,TRBD2,TRBJ2-3,TGCAGCGGGGGGGCTAGCGGGACAGATACGCAGTATTTT,CSGGASGTDTQYF
medium-sized,15,TRBV6-5,TRBD1,TRBJ2-1,TGTGCCAGCAGTTACTCGAACAGGGGCTACAATGAGCAGTTCTTC,CASSYSNRGYNEQFF
few,13,TRBV5-5,NA,TRBJ2-1,TGCGCCAGCAGCTTGGTAGGGGGCAATGAGCAGTTCTTC,CASSLVGGNEQFF
NA,13,TRBV6-2/TRBV6-3,TRBD1,TRBJ2-3,TGTGCCAGCAGTTCGAGGGGGCAAGATACGCAGTATTTT,CASSSRGQDTQYF
medium-sized,14,TRBV27,NA,TRBJ1-2,TGTGCCAGCAGTGGGACACGCACTAACTATGGCTACACCTTC,CASSGTRTNYGYTF
few,15,TRBV12-3/TRBV12-4,TRBD1,TRBJ1-5,TGTGCCAGCAGCTTTACGGGGACAGTTAATCAGCCCCAGCATTTT,CASSFTGTVNQPQHF
few,14,TRBV12-3/TRBV12-4,NA,TRBJ1-3,TGTGCCGCAGCACTTCGGGACTCTGGAAACACCATATATTTT,CAAALRDSGNTIYF